These 13 T cell receptor beta chains were sequenced from one sample in a study of shared clonotypes between healthy human individuals. Assay used: immunoSEQ multiplex PCR; TCRdb lists only in-frame clones, some missing. In the table there are around 1.9 million clones, approximately 92% of which are singletons. Naive CD8 cells comprised CD45RO-negative, CCR7-positively selected cells, excluding terminally differentiated effector memory CD45RA+ cells. The sample taken for sequencing was naive CD8+ T cells from PBMCs. The receptor set was obtained from a young man in good health. Some clones in this sample may be carry-over from other donors' samples.

The chain joins TRBV30 to TRBJ2-2; D may be TRBD1 (6 bases). The CDR3 covers 17 residues. Germline CDR1 reads GTSNPN; CDR2 reads SVGIG (reference sequence). V lost 0 bases, J lost 1 base, and 15 bases lay in between. DNA of the CDR3: TGTGCCTGGAGTGTAGTACTACAGGGATGGAACACCGGGGAGCTGTTTTTT. It is translated as CAWSVVLQGWNTGELFF.

The chain has TRBV6-5 and TRBJ2-5; D unresolved. V was shortened by 2 bases and J by 1 base, with 8 bases between the two germline ends. Germline assignment: CDR1 MNHEY and CDR2 SVGAGI. The CDR3 runs to 14 residues. The CDR3 region is CASSYAASQETQYF. The CDR3 DNA is TGTGCCAGCAGTTACGCTGCTAGCCAAGAGACCCAGTACTTC.

This clone appeared once. The CDR3: CASSHRDRVNTGELFF. The CDR3 nucleotides read TGTGCCAGCAGTCACCGAGACAGGGTGAACACCGGGGAGCTGTTTTTT. The chain carries TRBV11-2 and TRBJ2-2; 7 nucleotides match TRBD1. V trimming: 6 bases; J trimming: 1 base; junction bases outside the gene matches: 8. The CDR3 has 16 amino acids. Germline assignment: CDR1 SGHAT and CDR2 FQNNGV.

V usage is TRBV28 and J usage is TRBJ1-2; 7 bases map to TRBD1. The CDR3 has 15 residues. CDR1 is MDHEN, CDR2 SYDVKM, per germline. V lost 5 bases to trimming and J lost 2 bases; unmatched junction nucleotides: 8. CDR3 DNA: TGTGCCAGCAGTCTCACCCCACAGGGGAACTATGGCTACACCTTC. Translated, it gives CASSLTPQGNYGYTF.

J is TRBJ1-5 and V is TRBV15; 7 bases are a match to TRBD1. The V gene's germline CDR1 is LNHNV and CDR2 YYDKDF (reference sequence). Trimming removed 0 bases from V and 7 bases from J; junction bases left unmatched: 6. This CDR3 is built from 15 residues. The CDR3 nucleotides are TGTGCCACCAGCAGAGATCAAGGGGGCAGGCAGCCCCAGCATTTT. Amino acids: CATSRDQGGRQPQHF. The full variable domain, with the rest looked up from reference TRBV15 and TRBJ1-5, is DAMVIQNPRYQVTQFGKPVTLSCSQTLNHNVMYWYQQKSSQAPKLLFHYYDKDFNNEADTPDNFQSRRPNTSFCFLDIRSPGLGDTAMYLCATSRDQGGRQPQHFGDGTRLSIL.

The V gene is TRBV5-1, the J gene TRBJ1-5; 7 positions match TRBD1. The CDR3 has 14 residues. Looked up from germline, CDR1 is SGHRS and CDR2 is YFSETQ. The V gene end was trimmed by 4 bases and the J gene end by 6 bases; junction bases not matched to a gene: 7. The CDR3 loop reads CASSLGGSGQPQHF. As DNA, the CDR3 is TGCGCCAGCAGCCTAGGGGGCTCAGGTCAGCCCCAGCATTTT.

The chain couples TRBV7-9 to TRBJ2-4, with TRBD1 identical over 7 bases. Germline CDR1 SEHNR, CDR2 FQNEAQ (reference sequence). The CDR3 is 15 amino acids. J gave up 8 bases and V 2 bases, and 9 bases lay outside the gene matches. CDR3 residues: CASSLTTGPGDIQYF. In DNA, the CDR3 is TGTGCCAGCAGCTTAACGACAGGGCCTGGGGACATTCAGTACTTC. The full variable domain, its missing parts supplied by reference TRBV7-9 and TRBJ2-4, is DTGVSQNPRHKITKRGQNVTFRCDPISEHNRLYWYRQTLGQGPEFLTYFQNEAQLEKSRLLSDRFSAERPKGSFSTLEIQRTEQGDSAMYLCASSLTTGPGDIQYFGAGTRLSVL.

The chain employs TRBV4-1 and TRBJ2-1; 7 bases agree with TRBD2. V trimming: 0 bases; J trimming: 5 bases; junction bases outside the gene matches: 19. This CDR3 region has 20 residues. The V gene's germline CDR1 is MGHRA and CDR2 YSYEKL. CDR3 coding DNA: TGCGCCAGCAGCCAAGATTGGGTTGCCCTGAGTAGCGGGCCCCACAATGAGCAGTTCTTC. Translating it yields CASSQDWVALSSGPHNEQFF.

As for this clone: Additional DNA sequences in this sample encode the identical CDR3. The V and J genes are TRBV5-4 and TRBJ2-7; TRBD2 is a possible D gene (6 bases). The germline V gene has CDR1 SGHNT and CDR2 YYREEE (reference sequence). CDR3 length: 13 residues. Trimming took off 4 bases at V and 0 bases at J, with 8 bases between the two ends. The CDR3 bases are TGTGCCAGCAGCCCGGGACTCTCCTACGAGCAGTACTTC. Translated: CASSPGLSYEQYF.

The chain has TRBV7-9 and TRBJ2-3, with a weak D call TRBD2 (6 bases). Trimming removed 4 bases at V and 2 bases at J, with 19 bases between. The CDR3 extends over 17 amino acids. The V gene's germline CDR1 is SEHNR and CDR2 FQNEAQ (reference sequence). The CDR3 region has the DNA TGTGCCAGCAGCTCACAAACGCAAGGCGGGAACACAGATACGCAGTATTTT. This gives the protein CASSSQTQGGNTDTQYF.

The J gene is TRBJ2-5, the V gene TRBV5-1; D is perhaps TRBD1 (6 bases). Trimming shortened V by 2 bases and J by 4 bases, and 15 bases separated the two germline ends. Germline CDR1 is SGHRS and CDR2 is YFSETQ. CDR3 length: 15 residues. The CDR3 sequence: CASSFSPGDGETQYF. The CDR3, as DNA: TGCGCCAGCAGCTTCAGTCCAGGGGATGGAGAGACCCAGTACTTC.

This clone was recorded once. The gene calls are TRBV27 and TRBJ1-2; D may be TRBD1 (5 bases). Germline CDR1 reads MNHEY; CDR2 reads SMNVEV (reference sequence). The CDR3 has 15 residues. V lost 0 bases and J 6 bases, leaving 14 bases between the germline ends. The CDR3 sequence: CASSLSRAGKNGYTF. DNA of the CDR3: TGTGCCAGCAGTTTATCGAGGGCAGGGAAGAATGGCTACACCTTC.

The V gene is TRBV4-1, the J gene TRBJ2-2; a possible D gene is TRBD2 (5 bases). Germline V CDR1 and CDR2: MGHRA, YSYEKL. Trimming cost V 1 base and J 5 bases, with 5 bases left between them. The CDR3 extends over 13 amino acids. In DNA, the CDR3 is TGCGCCAGCAGCCAAGGGAGGACCGGGGAGCTGTTTTTT. Amino acid sequence: CASSQGRTGELFF.